The count of the clone carrying this T cell receptor (beta chain) is one. The entry originates in a study of blood T cell repertoires in COVID-19. Study background: Sources were T cells, B-cell-depleted T cells, or PBMCs; the material itself was cDNA or gDNA.

The CDR3 is made up of 13 amino acids. In germline, CDR1 is MNHEY, CDR2 SVGAGI. Germline trimming cut 6 bases from V and 7 bases from J; bases unmatched to any gene: 8. Original processing notes: Amplification of reference gene primers provided the estimated nucleated cell counts. Here immunoSEQ multiplex PCR was the method, and the copy in TCRdb shows in-frame clones only, minus some. V, J and clone size are those of that table, while D and trimming were read from the DNA. The sample holds about 67,000 clones, around 85% seen once. The receptor comes from a woman of 80 years or more with acute or convalescent COVID-19. J is TRBJ1-1 and V is TRBV6-5; 7 bases are shared with TRBD1. Source material: peripheral blood. In nucleotides, the CDR3 is TGTGCCAGCAGAAGACAGGGCCAAGATGAAGCTTTCTTT. This gives the protein CASRRQGQDEAFF.